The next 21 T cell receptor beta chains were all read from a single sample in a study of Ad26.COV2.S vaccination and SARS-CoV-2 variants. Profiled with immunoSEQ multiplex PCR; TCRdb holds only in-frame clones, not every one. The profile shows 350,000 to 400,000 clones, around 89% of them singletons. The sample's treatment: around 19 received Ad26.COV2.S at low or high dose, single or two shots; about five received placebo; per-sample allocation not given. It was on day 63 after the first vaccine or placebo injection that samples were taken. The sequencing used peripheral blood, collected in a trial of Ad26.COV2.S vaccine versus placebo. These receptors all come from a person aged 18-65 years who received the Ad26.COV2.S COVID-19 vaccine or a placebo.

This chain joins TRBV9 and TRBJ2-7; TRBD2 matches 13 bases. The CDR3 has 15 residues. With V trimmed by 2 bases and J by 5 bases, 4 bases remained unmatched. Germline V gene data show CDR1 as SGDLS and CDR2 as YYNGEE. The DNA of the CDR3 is TGTGCCAGCAGCGTCGGACTAGCGGGAGTCGACGAGCAGTACTTC. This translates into CASSVGLAGVDEQYF.

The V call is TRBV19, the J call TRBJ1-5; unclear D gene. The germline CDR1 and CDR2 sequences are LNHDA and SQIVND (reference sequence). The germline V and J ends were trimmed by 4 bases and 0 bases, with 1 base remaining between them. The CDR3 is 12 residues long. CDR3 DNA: TGTGCCAGTAGTAATAGCAATCAGCCCCAGCATTTT. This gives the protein CASSNSNQPQHF.

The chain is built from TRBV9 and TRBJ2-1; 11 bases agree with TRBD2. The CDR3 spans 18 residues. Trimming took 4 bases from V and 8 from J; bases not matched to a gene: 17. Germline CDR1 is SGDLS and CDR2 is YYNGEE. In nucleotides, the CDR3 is TGTGCCAGCAGCCGTACCTGGACTAGCGGGTCACCTCGGGATGAGCAGTTCTTC. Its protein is CASSRTWTSGSPRDEQFF.

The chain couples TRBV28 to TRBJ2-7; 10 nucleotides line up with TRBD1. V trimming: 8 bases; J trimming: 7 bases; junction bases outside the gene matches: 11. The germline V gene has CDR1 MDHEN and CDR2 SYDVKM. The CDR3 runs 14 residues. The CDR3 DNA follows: TGTGCCAGCGGGCCGGGACAGGGGACCGGGGAGCAGTACTTC. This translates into CASGPGQGTGEQYF.

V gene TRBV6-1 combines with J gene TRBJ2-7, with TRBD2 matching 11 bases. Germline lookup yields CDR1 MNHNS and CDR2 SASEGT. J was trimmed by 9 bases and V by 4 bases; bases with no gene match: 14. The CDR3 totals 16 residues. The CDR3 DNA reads TGTGCCAGCAGTGGACGGACTAGCGGGTGGGGGTATGGGCAGTACTTC. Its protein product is CASSGRTSGWGYGQYF.

The CDR3 coding sequence is TGTGCCAGTTTAGGCGGGAGTTTGCACGAGCAGTACTTC. It is translated as CASLGGSLHEQYF. The chain couples TRBV28 to TRBJ2-7; 7 nucleotides line up with TRBD2. The V gene's germline CDR1 is MDHEN and CDR2 SYDVKM. The V and J ends lost 9 bases and 5 bases, in that order; junction bases with no gene match: 10. The length of the CDR3 is 13 residues.

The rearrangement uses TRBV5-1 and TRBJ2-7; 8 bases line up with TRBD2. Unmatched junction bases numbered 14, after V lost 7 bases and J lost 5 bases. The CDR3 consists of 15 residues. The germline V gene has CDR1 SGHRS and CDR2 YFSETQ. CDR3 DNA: TGCGCCAGCCGCCCGACCGGGACTAGGAGTAACGAGCAGTACTTC. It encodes CASRPTGTRSNEQYF.

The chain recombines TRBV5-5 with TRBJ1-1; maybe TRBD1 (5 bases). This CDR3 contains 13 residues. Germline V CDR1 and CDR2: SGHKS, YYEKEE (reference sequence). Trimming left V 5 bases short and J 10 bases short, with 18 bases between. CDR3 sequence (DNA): TGTGCCAGCAGTCTGGACGTCTCCGGGGGAGCTTTCTTT. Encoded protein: CASSLDVSGGAFF.

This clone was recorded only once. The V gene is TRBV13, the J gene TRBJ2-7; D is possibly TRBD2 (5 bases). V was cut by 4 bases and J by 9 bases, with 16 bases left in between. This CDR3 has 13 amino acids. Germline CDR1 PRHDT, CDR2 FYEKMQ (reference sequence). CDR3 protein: CASSSLLYEGQYF. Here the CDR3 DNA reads TGTGCCAGCAGCTCGTTGTTATACGAGGGGCAGTACTTC.

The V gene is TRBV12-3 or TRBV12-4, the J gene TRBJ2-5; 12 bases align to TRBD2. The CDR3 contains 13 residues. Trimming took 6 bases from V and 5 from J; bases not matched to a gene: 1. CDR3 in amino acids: CASRLAGGETQYF. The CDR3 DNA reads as TGTGCCAGCAGGCTAGCGGGAGGGGAGACCCAGTACTTC.

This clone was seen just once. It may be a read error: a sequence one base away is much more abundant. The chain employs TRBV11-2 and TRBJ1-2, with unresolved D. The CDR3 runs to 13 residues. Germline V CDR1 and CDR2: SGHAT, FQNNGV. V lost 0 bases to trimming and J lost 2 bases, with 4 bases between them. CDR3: CASSLDRNYGYTF. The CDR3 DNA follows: TGTGCCAGCAGCTTAGACAGGAACTATGGCTACACCTTC. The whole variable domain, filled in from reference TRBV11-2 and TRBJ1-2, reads EAGVAQSPRYKIIEKRQSVAFWCNPISGHATLYWYQQILGQGPKLLIQFQNNGVVDDSQLPKDRFSAERLKGVDSTLKIQPAKLEDSAVYLCASSLDRNYGYTFGSGTRLTVV.

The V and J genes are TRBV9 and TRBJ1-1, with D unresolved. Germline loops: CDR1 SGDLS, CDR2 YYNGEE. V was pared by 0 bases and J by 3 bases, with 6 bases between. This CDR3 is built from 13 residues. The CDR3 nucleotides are TGTGCCAGCAGCGTAGCCGAGGACACTGAAGCTTTCTTT. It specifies CASSVAEDTEAFF. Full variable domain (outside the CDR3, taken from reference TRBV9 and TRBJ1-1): DSGVTQTPKHLITATGQRVTLRCSPRSGDLSVYWYQQSLDQGLQFLIQYYNGEERAKGNILERFSAQQFPDLHSELNLSSLELGDSALYFCASSVAEDTEAFFGQGTRLTVV.

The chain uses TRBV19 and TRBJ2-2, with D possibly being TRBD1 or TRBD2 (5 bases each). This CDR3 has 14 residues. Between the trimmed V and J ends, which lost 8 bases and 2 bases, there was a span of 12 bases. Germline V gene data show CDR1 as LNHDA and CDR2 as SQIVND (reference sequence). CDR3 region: CASQGRTNTGELFF. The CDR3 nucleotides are TGTGCCAGTCAGGGACGGACTAACACCGGGGAGCTGTTTTTT.

CDR3 loop: CASSQENREETQYF. DNA of the CDR3: TGCGCCAGCAGCCAAGAAAACAGGGAAGAGACCCAGTACTTC. The chain has TRBV4-1 and TRBJ2-5; D may be TRBD1 (6 bases). The CDR3 runs to 14 residues. Germline V lookup: CDR1 MGHRA, CDR2 YSYEKL. V gave up 0 bases and J gave up 3 bases, with 8 bases separating them.

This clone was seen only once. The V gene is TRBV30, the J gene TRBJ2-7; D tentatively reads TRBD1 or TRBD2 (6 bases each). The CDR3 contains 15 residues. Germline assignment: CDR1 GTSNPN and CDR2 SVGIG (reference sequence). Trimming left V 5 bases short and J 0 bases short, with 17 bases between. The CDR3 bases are TGTGCCTGGGGACGAGGAGGGGGATACTCCTACGAGCAGTACTTC. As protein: CAWGRGGGYSYEQYF.

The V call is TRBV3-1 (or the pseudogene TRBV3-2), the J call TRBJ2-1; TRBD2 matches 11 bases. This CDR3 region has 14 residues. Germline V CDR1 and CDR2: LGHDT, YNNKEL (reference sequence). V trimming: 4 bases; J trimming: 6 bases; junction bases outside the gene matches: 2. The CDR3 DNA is TGTGCCAGCAGCCCTGGACTAGCGGGCAATGAGCAGTTCTTC. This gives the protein CASSPGLAGNEQFF.

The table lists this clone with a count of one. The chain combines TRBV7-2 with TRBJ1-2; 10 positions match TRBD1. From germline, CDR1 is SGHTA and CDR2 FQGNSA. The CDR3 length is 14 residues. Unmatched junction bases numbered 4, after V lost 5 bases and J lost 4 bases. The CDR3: CASSGQGGAYGYTF. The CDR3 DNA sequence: TGTGCCAGCAGCGGACAGGGGGGAGCCTATGGCTACACCTTC. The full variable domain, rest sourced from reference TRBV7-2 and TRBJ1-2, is GAGVSQSPSNKVTEKGKDVELRCDPISGHTALYWYRQSLGQGLEFLIYFQGNSAPDKSGLPSDRFSAERTGGSVSTLTIQRTQQEDSAVYLCASSGQGGAYGYTFGSGTRLTVV.

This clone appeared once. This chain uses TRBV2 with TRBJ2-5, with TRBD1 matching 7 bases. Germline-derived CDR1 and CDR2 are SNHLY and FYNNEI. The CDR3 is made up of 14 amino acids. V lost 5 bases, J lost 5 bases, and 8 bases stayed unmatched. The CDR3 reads CASSPDRVEETQYF. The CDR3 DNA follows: TGTGCCAGCAGTCCAGACAGGGTTGAGGAGACCCAGTACTTC.

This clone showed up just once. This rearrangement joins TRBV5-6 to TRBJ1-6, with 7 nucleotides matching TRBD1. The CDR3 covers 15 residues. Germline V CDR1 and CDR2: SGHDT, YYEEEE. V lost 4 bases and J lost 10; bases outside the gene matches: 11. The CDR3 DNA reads TGTGCCAGCAGCGTTCAGGGGGGGCTTGGGTCACCCCTCCACTTT. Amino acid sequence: CASSVQGGLGSPLHF.

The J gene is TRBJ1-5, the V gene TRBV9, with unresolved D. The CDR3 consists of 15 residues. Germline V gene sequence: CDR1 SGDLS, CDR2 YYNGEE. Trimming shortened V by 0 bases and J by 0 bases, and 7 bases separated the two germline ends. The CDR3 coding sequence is TGTGCCAGCAGCGTAGAACCGGCTAGCAATCAGCCCCAGCATTTT. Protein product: CASSVEPASNQPQHF.

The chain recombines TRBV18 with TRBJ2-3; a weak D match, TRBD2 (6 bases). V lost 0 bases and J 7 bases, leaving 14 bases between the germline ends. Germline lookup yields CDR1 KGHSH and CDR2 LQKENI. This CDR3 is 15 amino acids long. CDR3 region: CASSPPGSGAYTQYF. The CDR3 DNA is TGTGCCAGCTCACCACCCGGGAGTGGGGCCTATACGCAGTATTTT.